This TCR beta chain derives from a study of T cells after yellow fever vaccination. The V and J ends lost 4 bases and 1 base respectively, with 5 bases between them. The CDR3 loop spans 12 amino acids. Germline-derived CDR1 and CDR2 are SGHAT and FQNNGV. A process of 5'RACE template switching, which added a universal primer site and UMIs, was used to make TCR cDNA. Via MiXCR, TCRdb re-called the 5' RACE reads, giving one row per CDR3 protein. The table lists tens of thousands of distinct CDR3 sequences, under 6% of them singletons. Broader study findings: The CD4 compartment and the CD8 compartment contained a small share of clonotypes in common.

As regards this clonotype: Its antigen is unknown. A much larger clone sits a single nucleotide away, making a read error possible. No conserved phenylalanine or tryptophan ends this CDR3, so it is likely a read error.

The sequence was obtained from a man aged 30-40 years who received the YFV17D yellow fever vaccine. The chain recombines TRBV11-2 with TRBJ2-7, with unresolved D. The material sequenced was CD8+ T cells sorted from PBMCs, taken 10 days after the yellow fever booster vaccination. The CDR3 protein is CASSYGSYEQYY. As DNA, the CDR3 is TGTGCCAGCAGCTATGGGTCCTACGAGCAGTACTAC.